Listed here is a single TCR beta chain. Its antigen is as yet unknown. The source of the sample is a study of vaccination and CD4 T cells after COVID-19. In the study overall: In the control cultures, a CEFX pool, an HIV-1 Nef pool, or no peptide was supplied.

The treatment: roughly 10-day PBMC culture with coronavirus spike peptide pools or control peptides (ViraFEST assay). The assay that was used to sequence DNA from cultured CD4+ T cells was the Oncomine TCR Beta short-read assay. TCRdb processed the PCR reads anew with MiXCR; each CDR3 protein has one entry. The profile shows about 10,000 distinct CDR3 sequences, roughly three fifths of them singletons. Trimming left V 3 bases short and J 8 bases short, with 13 bases between. The CDR3 has 12 amino acids. Germline CDR1 reads DFQATT; CDR2 reads SNEGSKA (reference sequence). The origin of this receptor is a human donor who had recovered from COVID-19. Sequencing was performed on CD4+ T cells from blood, cultured in vitro. This chain joins TRBV20-1 and TRBJ1-2; D possibly corresponds to TRBD1 (6 bases). This CDR3 is CSASTDSHGYTF. CDR3 nucleotide sequence: TGCAGTGCTAGCACGGACAGCCACGGCTACACCTTC.